One and the same sample provided the 26 T cell receptor beta chains below, sequenced in a study of T cells of healthy individuals. One entry per CDR3 protein results from TCRdb running MiXCR on the 5' RACE reads. The sample contains about 41,000 distinct CDR3 sequences, 3.5% to 5.5% of which appear only once. Every receptor here comes from a human donor in good health.

The table lists this clonotype with a few counts. This chain joins TRBV3-1 and TRBJ2-3; D unclear. From germline, CDR1 is LGHDT and CDR2 YNNKEL (reference sequence). V lost 0 bases, J lost 4 bases, and 14 bases lay in between. This CDR3 has 16 residues. In DNA form, the CDR3 reads TGTGCCAGCAGCCAAGATGACGCGGTCGGTGCAGATACGCAGTATTTT. Translation gives CASSQDDAVGADTQYF.

This clonotype was counted between two and nine times. V is TRBV6-1 and J is TRBJ2-3, with a possible D match to TRBD2 (6 bases). Germline CDR1 MNHNS, CDR2 SASEGT. CDR3 length: 12 residues. V lost 3 bases, J lost 5 bases, and 6 bases lay in between. CDR3 DNA: TGTGCCAGCAGTGAGGAGGGAGATACGCAGTATTTT. This sequence encodes CASSEEGDTQYF.

The sample holds many counts of this clonotype. The V and J genes are TRBV6-1 and TRBJ1-1, with 7 bases matching TRBD1. The V segment lost 6 bases and the J segment 1 base; nucleotides outside the gene matches: 5. The CDR3 contains 14 residues. Looked up from germline, CDR1 is MNHNS and CDR2 is SASEGT. The CDR3 spells CASSPGQTNTEAFF. Here the CDR3 DNA reads TGTGCCAGCAGCCCGGGACAGACGAACACTGAAGCTTTCTTT.

This clonotype was seen at least ten times. This chain links TRBV5-4 with TRBJ2-6, with no clear D. This CDR3 region has 12 residues. Trimming removed 9 bases at V and 2 bases at J, with 6 bases between. The germline gives CDR1 SGHNT, CDR2 YYREEE (reference sequence). Here the CDR3 DNA reads TGTGCCATCTCACCTGGGGCCAACGTCCTGACTTTC. This gives the protein CAISPGANVLTF.

This rearrangement joins TRBV29-1 to TRBJ1-2, with a tentative D call TRBD1 (5 bases). The CDR3 length is 14 residues. Germline assignment: CDR1 SQVTM and CDR2 ANQGSEA. Trimming stripped 4 bases from V and 5 bases from J, with 17 bases between. CDR3 sequence: CSVAPEGSGYGYTF. CDR3 nucleotide sequence: TGCAGCGTTGCCCCAGAGGGATCAGGGTATGGCTACACCTTC. The full variable domain, its missing parts supplied by reference TRBV29-1 and TRBJ1-2, is SAVISQKPSRDICQRGTSLTIQCQVDSQVTMMFWYRQQPGQSLTLIATANQGSEATYESGFVIDKFPISRPNLTFSTLTVSNMSPEDSSIYLCSVAPEGSGYGYTFGSGTRLTVV.

This clonotype has only a few counts. The chain employs TRBV2 and TRBJ2-7, with 10 bases aligning to TRBD1. After removal of 8 bases from V and 6 bases from J, the junction contained 13 bases not matched to a gene. CDR3 length equals 15 residues. Germline V gives CDR1 SNHLY, CDR2 FYNNEI. The CDR3 DNA reads TGTGCCAGCCAGTCCCAGACCGGGACAGGGGTCGAGCAGTACTTC. Its translation is CASQSQTGTGVEQYF.

This clonotype was seen repeatedly, ten times or more. V usage is TRBV29-1 and J usage is TRBJ1-1; tentative D call: TRBD1 (5 bases). The germline V gene has CDR1 SQVTM and CDR2 ANQGSEA. V dropped 4 bases and J dropped 4 bases, with 22 bases sitting between them. The CDR3 is made up of 16 amino acids. The DNA of the CDR3 is TGCAGCGTTGTATGGGCTCAGGGTTTTAGGTCCACTGAAGCTTTCTTT. Residues: CSVVWAQGFRSTEAFF.

This clonotype has ten or more counts. The chain links TRBV4-2 to TRBJ1-6, with TRBD1 identical over 7 bases. Germline trimming cut 0 bases from V and 10 bases from J; bases unmatched to any gene: 6. Germline assignment: CDR1 LGHNA and CDR2 YNFKEQ. CDR3 length: 15 amino acids. DNA for the CDR3: TGTGCCAGCAGCCAAGATGGGGACAGCGCCTCACCCCTCCACTTT. Protein: CASSQDGDSASPLHF.

This clonotype was detected only a few times. This chain links TRBV15 with TRBJ1-2; D not certain. Germline values: CDR1 LNHNV, CDR2 YYDKDF (reference sequence). The ends were cut back, 0 bases at V and 2 bases at J, with 13 bases in the middle. This CDR3 is 16 amino acids long. The CDR3 nucleotides read TGTGCCACCAGCAGAGATATCGGCAGGCGAAACTATGGCTACACCTTC. As protein: CATSRDIGRRNYGYTF.

Points on this clonotype: This could be a read error, since a much larger clone is one nucleotide away. The chain combines TRBV6-5 with TRBJ1-1, with a tentative D call TRBD1 (6 bases). The CDR3 spans 14 residues. The germline CDR1 and CDR2 sequences are MNHEY and SVGAGI. V lost 5 bases and J 1 base, leaving 11 bases between the germline ends. CDR3 in DNA: TGTGCCAGCAGTCAAGGACAGAAGAACACTGAAGCTTTCTTT. This encodes CASSQGQKNTEAFF.

This clonotype was seen only a few times. This chain uses TRBV20-1 with TRBJ2-3; 15 bases match TRBD2. Unmatched junction bases numbered 10, after V lost 3 bases and J lost 0 bases. The germline CDR1 and CDR2 sequences are DFQATT and SNEGSKA (reference sequence). This CDR3 region has 19 residues. The CDR3 here is CSASEGLAGGSLSTDTQYF. The DNA of the CDR3 is TGCAGTGCTAGTGAGGGACTAGCGGGGGGCTCGCTAAGCACAGATACGCAGTATTTT.

This clonotype was recorded a few times. The chain uses TRBV11-2 and TRBJ2-7; 7 bases map to TRBD1. Germline lookup yields CDR1 SGHAT and CDR2 FQNNGV. The junction had 6 bases not matched to a gene; V was cut back by 4 bases and J by 0 bases. CDR3 length equals 15 residues. This CDR3 is CASSSGQAYSYEQYF. CDR3 sequence (DNA): TGTGCCAGCAGCTCCGGACAGGCTTACTCCTACGAGCAGTACTTC.

This clonotype was observed a handful of times. The chain recombines TRBV4-1 with TRBJ1-4; D remains unclear. The germline V gene encodes CDR1 MGHRA and CDR2 YSYEKL. CDR3 size: 13 residues. V shed 3 bases and J shed 14 bases, with 16 bases lying between them. CDR3 residues: CASSHVTAVELFF. CDR3 DNA: TGCGCCAGCAGCCATGTTACCGCTGTAGAGCTGTTTTTT.

This clonotype was seen ten or more times. The V gene is TRBV12-3 or TRBV12-4, the J gene TRBJ1-5; TRBD1 matches at 7 bases. The CDR3 is 15 amino acids. Unmatched junction bases numbered 9, after V lost 3 bases and J lost 7 bases. The CDR3 DNA sequence: TGTGCCAGCAGTTTGGTCAGGGGGGCGTTCCAGCCCCAGCATTTT. This sequence encodes CASSLVRGAFQPQHF.

A few counts support this clonotype. The gene calls are TRBV3-1 and TRBJ2-2, with 10 nucleotides matching TRBD2. V lost 0 bases, J lost 4 bases, and 8 bases stayed unmatched. Germline V gene sequence: CDR1 LGHDT, CDR2 YNNKEL (reference sequence). The CDR3 extends over 18 amino acids. CDR3 bases: TGTGCCAGCAGCCAAGATAAGCTAGCGGGAGTTATCACCGGGGAGCTGTTTTTT. Its translation is CASSQDKLAGVITGELFF.

This clonotype was counted between two and nine times. The DNA for the CDR3 is TGTGCCAGCAGCCCGATTGACGGGGTCTACGAGCAGTACTTC. This encodes CASSPIDGVYEQYF. The rearrangement joins TRBV9 to TRBJ2-7; a possible D gene is TRBD2 (5 bases). The V end was cut by 4 bases, the J end by 3 bases, with 14 bases between. This CDR3 has 14 amino acids. Germline loops: CDR1 SGDLS, CDR2 YYNGEE.

This clonotype has more than one count but fewer than ten. The rearrangement links TRBV5-4 to TRBJ2-5, with D uncertain. Germline V gene sequence: CDR1 SGHNT, CDR2 YYREEE (reference sequence). The CDR3 loop spans 13 amino acids. The V end was cut by 3 bases, the J end by 0 bases, with 6 bases between. CDR3 bases: TGTGCCAGCAGCTCGTCATACCAAGAGACCCAGTACTTC. This sequence encodes CASSSSYQETQYF.

This clonotype occurred a few times. V is TRBV2 and J is TRBJ2-4; 8 bases map to TRBD2. This CDR3 is 14 amino acids long. Trimming removed 2 bases from V and 5 bases from J; junction bases left unmatched: 2. Germline loops: CDR1 SNHLY, CDR2 FYNNEI. In DNA form, the CDR3 reads TGTGCCAGCAGTGAAAGCGGGGGCCAAAACATTCAGTACTTC. Residues: CASSESGGQNIQYF.

The sample holds many counts of this clonotype. This sequence joins TRBV13 and TRBJ1-1; no firm D call. The V gene's germline CDR1 is PRHDT and CDR2 FYEKMQ (reference sequence). The length of the CDR3 is 14 residues. The V end lost 6 bases, the J end lost 0 bases, and 11 bases lay between the germline ends. The DNA for the CDR3 is TGTGCCAGCAGTGAGACGAAGCTGAACACTGAAGCTTTCTTT. Translated: CASSETKLNTEAFF.

There are a few counts of this clonotype. V usage is TRBV6-2 or TRBV6-3 and J usage is TRBJ2-2, with D hard to call. Germline assignment: CDR1 MNHEY and CDR2 SVGEGT. V was shortened by 5 bases and J by 5 bases, with 12 bases between the two germline ends. The length of the CDR3 is 14 residues. CDR3 nucleotide sequence: TGTGCCAGCAGTCATACCACAGAGACCGGGGAGCTGTTTTTT. This gives the protein CASSHTTETGELFF.

This clonotype was seen at least ten times. This sequence joins TRBV5-6 and TRBJ2-3, with TRBD2 matching over 12 bases. Germline CDR1 and CDR2: SGHDT and YYEEEE. J was trimmed by 5 bases and V by 2 bases; bases with no gene match: 12. CDR3 length: 18 residues. CDR3 protein: CASSLGPLAGGMGDTQYF. The CDR3 coding sequence is TGTGCCAGCAGCTTAGGCCCTCTAGCGGGGGGGATGGGAGATACGCAGTATTTT.

The chain recombines TRBV6-5 with TRBJ2-1, with 10 bases that match TRBD2. V was pared by 0 bases and J by 8 bases, with 7 bases of the junction left unmatched. Germline V lookup: CDR1 MNHEY, CDR2 SVGAGI. The CDR3 is 16 residues long. The CDR3: CASSYSGTSVLYEQFF. CDR3 bases: TGTGCCAGCAGTTACTCCGGGACTAGCGTTCTGTATGAGCAGTTCTTC.

In this sample, this clonotype turned up many times. The rearrangement uses TRBV6-1 and TRBJ1-5, with D possibly being TRBD1 (6 bases). Germline V CDR1 and CDR2: MNHNS, SASEGT. This CDR3 is built from 24 residues. Trimming took off 10 bases at V and 1 base at J, with 44 bases between the two ends. The CDR3 spells CAISRRETSRRQSWRGQSNQPQHF. CDR3 DNA sequence: TGTGCCATAAGCCGGCGGGAAACCAGCAGGCGTCAAAGTTGGCGGGGACAAAGCAATCAGCCCCAGCATTTT.

The chain recombines TRBV12-3 or TRBV12-4 with TRBJ2-4, with no clear D. This CDR3 is 12 amino acids long. V was shortened by 5 bases and J by 4 bases, with 6 bases between the two germline ends. Written as DNA, the CDR3 is TGTGCCAGCAGTCCAGGAAAAAACATTCAGTACTTC. It specifies CASSPGKNIQYF.

In this sample, this clonotype turned up many times. The chain recombines TRBV5-1 with TRBJ2-3; D gene unclear. Germline V gene data show CDR1 as SGHRS and CDR2 as YFSETQ. The CDR3 consists of 12 residues. V lost 2 bases and J lost 6, with 7 bases in between. CDR3 nucleotides: TGCGCCAGCAGCTTATATACGGATACGCAGTATTTT. It specifies CASSLYTDTQYF.

V usage is TRBV3-1 and J usage is TRBJ2-2; the D is unclear. V was cut by 4 bases and J by 6 bases, with 12 bases left in between. The CDR3 is 14 residues long. Germline CDR1 is LGHDT and CDR2 is YNNKEL (reference sequence). The CDR3 region has the DNA TGTGCCAGCAGCCGAGAGTTAGCAGCCGGGGAGCTGTTTTTT. Translating it yields CASSRELAAGELFF.